The rows below give T cell receptor beta chains drawn from one sample of a study of T cells in Graves' hyperthyroidism and ophthalmopathy. One entry per CDR3 protein results from TCRdb running MiXCR on the multiplex PCR reads. The sample contains 400,000 or so distinct CDR3 sequences, roughly 15% of which appear only once. Sequences were obtained from blood. The receptors were sampled from a woman aged 25 to 39 with Graves' ophthalmopathy. Both conserved end residues are part of each CDR3. D genes are given only for firm matches. Expanded clones are given a class, and other clones once, few, many or no size at all.

D: NA; J: TRBJ2-7; V: TRBV3-1; size: many; CDR3: CARQGGGRYEQYF; DNA: TGTGCCAGACAAGGGGGGGGGCGCTACGAGCAGTACTTC
D: NA; J: TRBJ2-3; V: TRBV10-3; size: few; CDR3: CAISPTPTGAPPDTQYF; DNA: TGTGCCATCAGTCCCACCCCAACGGGGGCTCCGCCAGATACGCAGTATTTT
D: TRBD2; J: TRBJ2-1; V: TRBV20-1; size: many; CDR3: CSAKALSGAYNEQFF; DNA: TGCAGTGCTAAAGCCTTGAGCGGGGCCTACAATGAGCAGTTCTTC
D: TRBD2; J: TRBJ2-7; V: TRBV28; size: many; CDR3: CASILTSGDYEQYF; DNA: TGTGCCAGCATCCTAACTAGCGGGGACTACGAGCAGTACTTC
D: NA; J: TRBJ2-1; V: TRBV20-1; size: many; CDR3: CSATLGANEQFF; DNA: TGCAGTGCTACCCTCGGGGCCAATGAGCAGTTCTTC
D: NA; J: TRBJ1-2; V: TRBV7-2; size: many; CDR3: CASRDDMGRWSGYTF; DNA: TGTGCCAGCAGGGACGACATGGGGAGGTGGAGTGGCTACACCTTC
D: NA; J: TRBJ1-1; V: TRBV20-1; size: many; CDR3: CSARVGDYNTEAFF; DNA: TGCAGTGCTAGAGTCGGGGATTACAACACTGAAGCTTTCTTT
D: NA; J: TRBJ2-7; V: TRBV3-1; size: many; CDR3: CASSLRLSSSYEQYF; DNA: TGTGCCAGCAGCCTGAGACTGTCGAGCTCCTACGAGCAGTACTTC
D: NA; J: TRBJ2-7; V: TRBV28; size: once; CDR3: CASSLLRTESYEQYF; DNA: TGTGCCAGCAGTTTACTTCGGACAGAAAGCTACGAGCAGTACTTC
D: NA; J: TRBJ1-2; V: TRBV7-9; size: many; CDR3: CASSRGQFRGEGYTF; DNA: TGTGCCAGCAGCCGTGGACAGTTCCGGGGTGAGGGCTACACCTTC
D: TRBD2; J: TRBJ2-2; V: TRBV20-1; size: many; CDR3: CSASGTSGARIGELFF; DNA: TGCAGTGCTAGTGGGACTAGCGGGGCGCGTATCGGGGAGCTGTTTTTT
D: TRBD1; J: TRBJ1-2; V: TRBV6-1; size: NA; CDR3: CATDRENYGYTF; DNA: TGTGCCACCGACAGGGAAAACTATGGCTACACCTTC
D: NA; J: TRBJ1-2; V: TRBV14; size: NA; CDR3: CACSPMTGWGYTF; DNA: TGTGCCTGCAGCCCAATGACAGGATGGGGCTACACCTTC
D: NA; J: TRBJ2-1; V: TRBV7-7; size: many; CDR3: CASSQGESEQFF; DNA: TGTGCTAGCAGCCAAGGGGAGTCAGAGCAGTTCTTC
D: TRBD2; J: TRBJ2-3; V: TRBV9; size: NA; CDR3: CASSDWTSGEGDGTDTQYF; DNA: TGTGCCAGCAGCGACTGGACTAGCGGGGAGGGGGACGGCACAGATACGCAGTATTTT
D: NA; J: TRBJ2-2; V: TRBV20-1; size: few; CDR3: CSARMGTVNTGELFF; DNA: TGCAGTGCTAGAATGGGCACCGTTAACACCGGGGAGCTGTTTTTT
D: NA; J: TRBJ1-1; V: TRBV6-1; size: NA; CDR3: CASPPRGGRMNTEAFF; DNA: TGTGCCAGCCCCCCCCGCGGGGGGCGCATGAACACTGAAGCTTTCTTT